This T cell receptor beta chain was documented in a study of cytomegalovirus exposure and HLA in healthy donors. Whole-study context: Some 200 million T cells yielded more than 95 million unique TCR beta sequences, as an earlier analysis found.

Every donor was a healthy person donating bone marrow. The PCR made use of 60 Vbeta and 13 Jbeta primers. In the original processing: Later analysis identified roughly 82 million unique TCR beta chains, 9 million to 13 million shared. This table comes from immunoSEQ multiplex PCR, and its TCRdb copy is limited to in-frame clones, with some not included. The V and J calls and clone size are taken from that table; D and trimming were inferred from the DNA. The sample yields some 140,000 clones, around 75% seen once. The study, taken as a whole, reports: TCR beta sequences numbering about 17,000 were associated with HLA alleles at 0.05 false discovery rate in a later analysis.

Points on this clone: Its matching antigen is unknown.

Material: PBMCs. The source of this sequence is a man aged 25 to 40 in good health and CMV-seropositive.

The chain's CDR3 is CASSLSSGQLNEKLFF. CDR3 coding DNA: TGTGCCAGCAGTCTTTCGAGCGGACAGCTTAATGAAAAACTGTTTTTT. This chain joins TRBV28 and TRBJ1-4; perhaps TRBD1 as D (6 bases). V shed 5 bases and J shed 4 bases, with 17 bases lying between them. Germline loops: CDR1 MDHEN, CDR2 SYDVKM. The CDR3 runs to 16 residues. Filled out from reference TRBV28 and TRBJ1-4, the complete variable domain reads DVKVTQSSRYLVKRTGEKVFLECVQDMDHENMFWYRQDPGLGLRLIYFSYDVKMKEKGDIPEGYSVSREKKERFSLILESASTNQTSMYLCASSLSSGQLNEKLFFGSGTQLSVL.